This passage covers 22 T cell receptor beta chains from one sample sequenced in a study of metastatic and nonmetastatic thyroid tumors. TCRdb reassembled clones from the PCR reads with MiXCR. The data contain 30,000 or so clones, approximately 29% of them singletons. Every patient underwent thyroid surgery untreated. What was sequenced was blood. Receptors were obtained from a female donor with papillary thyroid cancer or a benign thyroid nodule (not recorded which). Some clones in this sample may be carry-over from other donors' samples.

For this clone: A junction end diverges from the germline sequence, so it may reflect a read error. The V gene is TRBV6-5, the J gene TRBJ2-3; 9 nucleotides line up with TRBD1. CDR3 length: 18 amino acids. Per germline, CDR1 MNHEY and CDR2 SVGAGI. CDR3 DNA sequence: TGTGCCAGCAGCTACTTGAGGTGGCGGACAGGGGACACAGATACGCAGTATTTT. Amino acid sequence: CASSYLRWRTGDTDTQYF.

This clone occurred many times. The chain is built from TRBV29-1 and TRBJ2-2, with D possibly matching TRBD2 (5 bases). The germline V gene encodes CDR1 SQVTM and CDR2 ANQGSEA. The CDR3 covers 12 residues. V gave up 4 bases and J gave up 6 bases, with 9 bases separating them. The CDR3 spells CSVASGPGELFF. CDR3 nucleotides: TGCAGCGTTGCCAGCGGACCCGGGGAGCTGTTTTTT.

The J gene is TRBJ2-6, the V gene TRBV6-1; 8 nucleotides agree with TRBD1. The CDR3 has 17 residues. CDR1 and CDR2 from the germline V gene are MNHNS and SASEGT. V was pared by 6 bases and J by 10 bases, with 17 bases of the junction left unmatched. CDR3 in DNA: TGTGCCAGCAGCTCCGGGACAGGAGGTACTGTGGCGAACGTCCTGACTTTC. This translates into CASSSGTGGTVANVLTF.

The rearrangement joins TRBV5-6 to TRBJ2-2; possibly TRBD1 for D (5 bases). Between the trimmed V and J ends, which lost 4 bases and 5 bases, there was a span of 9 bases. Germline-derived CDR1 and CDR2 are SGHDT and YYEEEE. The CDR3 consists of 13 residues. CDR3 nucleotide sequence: TGTGCCAGCAGCCAGGGTTGGACCGGGGAGCTGTTTTTT. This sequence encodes CASSQGWTGELFF.

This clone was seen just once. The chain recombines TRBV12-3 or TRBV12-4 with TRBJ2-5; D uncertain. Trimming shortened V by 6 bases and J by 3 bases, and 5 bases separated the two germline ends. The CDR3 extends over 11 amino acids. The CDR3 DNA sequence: TGTGCCAGCAGGCTAAAAGAGACCCAGTACTTC. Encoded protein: CASRLKETQYF.

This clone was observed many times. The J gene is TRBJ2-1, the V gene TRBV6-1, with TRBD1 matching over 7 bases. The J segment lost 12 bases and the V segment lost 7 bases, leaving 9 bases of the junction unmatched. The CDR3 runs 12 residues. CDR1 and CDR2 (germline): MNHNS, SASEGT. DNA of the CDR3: TGTGCCAGCATTAACCCGGGACAGACGCAGTTCTTC. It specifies CASINPGQTQFF.

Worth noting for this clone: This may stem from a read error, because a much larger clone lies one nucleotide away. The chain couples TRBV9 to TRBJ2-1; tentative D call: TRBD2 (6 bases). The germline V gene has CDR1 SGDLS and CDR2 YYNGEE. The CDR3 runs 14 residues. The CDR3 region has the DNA TGTGCCAGCAGCCCGACTAGTTCCTACAATGGGCAGTTCTTC. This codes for CASSPTSSYNGQFF.

CDR3 coding DNA: TGTGCCAGCGCGCGTTCTAGCTGTAGGGCGAGCTCCTACGAGCAGTACTTC. It yields the protein CASARSSCRASSYEQYF. The genes are TRBV18 and TRBJ2-7; tentative D call: TRBD2 (5 bases). With 8 bases removed from V and 0 bases from J, the gap between germline ends came to 23 bases. The germline gives CDR1 KGHSH, CDR2 LQKENI. The CDR3 spans 17 residues.

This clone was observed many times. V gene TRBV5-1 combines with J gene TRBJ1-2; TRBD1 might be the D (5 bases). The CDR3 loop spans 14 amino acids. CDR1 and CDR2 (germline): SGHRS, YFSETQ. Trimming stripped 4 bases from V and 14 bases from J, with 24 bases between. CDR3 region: CASSPTRQQGLSTF. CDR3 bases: TGCGCCAGCAGCCCAACACGCCAGCAGGGTTTATCAACCTTC.

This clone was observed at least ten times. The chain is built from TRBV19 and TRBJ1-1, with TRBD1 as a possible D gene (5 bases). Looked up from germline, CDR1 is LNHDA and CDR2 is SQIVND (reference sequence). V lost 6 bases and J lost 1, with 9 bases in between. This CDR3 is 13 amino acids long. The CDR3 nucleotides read TGTGCCAGTAGAACCGGACAGAACACTGAAGCTTTCTTT. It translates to CASRTGQNTEAFF.

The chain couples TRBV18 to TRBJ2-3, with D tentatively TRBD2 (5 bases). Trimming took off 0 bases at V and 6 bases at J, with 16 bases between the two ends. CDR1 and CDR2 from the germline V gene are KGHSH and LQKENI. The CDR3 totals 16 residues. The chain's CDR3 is CASSPPEGRTSDTQYF. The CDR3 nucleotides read TGTGCCAGCTCACCACCGGAAGGACGGACTTCGGATACGCAGTATTTT.

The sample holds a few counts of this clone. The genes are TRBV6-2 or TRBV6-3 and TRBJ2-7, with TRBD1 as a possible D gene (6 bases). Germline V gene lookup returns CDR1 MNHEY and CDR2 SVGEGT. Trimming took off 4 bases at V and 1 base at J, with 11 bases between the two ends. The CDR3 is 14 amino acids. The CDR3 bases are TGTGCCAGCAGTTTCGACAGGTTTTCCTACGAGCAGTACTTC. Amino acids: CASSFDRFSYEQYF.

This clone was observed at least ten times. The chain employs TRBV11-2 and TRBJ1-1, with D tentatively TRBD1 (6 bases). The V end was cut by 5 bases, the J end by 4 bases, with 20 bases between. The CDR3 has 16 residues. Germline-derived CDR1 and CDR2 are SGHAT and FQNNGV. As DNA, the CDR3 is TGTGCCAGCAGCCCGCCCCGGGGGCACGGGGGCACTGAAGCTTTCTTT. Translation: CASSPPRGHGGTEAFF.

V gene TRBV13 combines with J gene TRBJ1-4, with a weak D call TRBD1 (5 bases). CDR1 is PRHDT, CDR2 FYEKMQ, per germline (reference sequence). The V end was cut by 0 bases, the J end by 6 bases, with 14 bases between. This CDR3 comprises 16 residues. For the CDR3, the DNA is TGTGCCAGCAGCTTAGGGGGGACGGGATACCATGAAAAACTGTTTTTT. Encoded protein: CASSLGGTGYHEKLFF.

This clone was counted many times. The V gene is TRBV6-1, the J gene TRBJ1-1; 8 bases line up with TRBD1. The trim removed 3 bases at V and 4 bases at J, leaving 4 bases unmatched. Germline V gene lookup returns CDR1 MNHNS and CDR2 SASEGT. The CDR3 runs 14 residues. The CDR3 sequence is CASSDRGHGTEAFF. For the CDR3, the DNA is TGTGCCAGCAGTGACAGGGGGCACGGCACTGAAGCTTTCTTT.

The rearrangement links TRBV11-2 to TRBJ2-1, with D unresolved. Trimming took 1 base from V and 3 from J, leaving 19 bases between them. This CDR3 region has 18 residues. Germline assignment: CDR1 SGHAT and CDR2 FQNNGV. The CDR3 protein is CASSLGIRGLENYNEQFF. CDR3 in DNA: TGTGCCAGCAGCTTAGGCATTCGAGGCCTCGAAAACTACAATGAGCAGTTCTTC.

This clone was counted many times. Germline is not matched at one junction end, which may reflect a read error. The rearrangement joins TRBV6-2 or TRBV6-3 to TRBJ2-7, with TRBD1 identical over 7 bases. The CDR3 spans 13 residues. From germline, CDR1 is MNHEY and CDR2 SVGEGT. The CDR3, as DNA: TGTGTCAGCAGTCGGGACAGCTCCTACGAGCAGTACTTC. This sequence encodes CVSSRDSSYEQYF.

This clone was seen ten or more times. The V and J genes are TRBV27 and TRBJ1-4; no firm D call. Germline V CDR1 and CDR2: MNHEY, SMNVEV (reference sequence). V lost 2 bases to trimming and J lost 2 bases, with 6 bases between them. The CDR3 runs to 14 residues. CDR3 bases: TGTGCCAGCAGTTTAGGCGCGACTAATGAAAAACTGTTTTTT. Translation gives CASSLGATNEKLFF.

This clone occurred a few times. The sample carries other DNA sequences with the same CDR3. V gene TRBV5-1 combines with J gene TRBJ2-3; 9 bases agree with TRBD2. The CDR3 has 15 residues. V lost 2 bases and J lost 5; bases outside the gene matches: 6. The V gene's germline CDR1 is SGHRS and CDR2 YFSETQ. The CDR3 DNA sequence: TGCGCCAGCAGCTTTAGCGGGAGTCGGGTAGATACGCAGTATTTT. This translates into CASSFSGSRVDTQYF.

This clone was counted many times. The CDR3 loop is CASSYSGTGDDEQFF. CDR3 nucleotides: TGTGCCAGCAGTTACTCTGGGACAGGGGATGATGAGCAGTTCTTC. This chain joins TRBV6-2 or TRBV6-3 and TRBJ2-1; the match to TRBD1 covers 10 bases. The CDR3 covers 15 residues. Germline values: CDR1 MNHEY, CDR2 SVGEGT. V shed 0 bases, J shed 8 bases, and the junction held 4 bases outside the gene matches.

The CDR3 loop reads CASSDFPSGPSGNTIYF. The CDR3 bases are TGTGCCAGCTCCGATTTCCCCTCAGGGCCCTCTGGAAACACCATATATTTT. The chain carries TRBV18 and TRBJ1-3, with TRBD1 as a possible D gene (5 bases). V lost 6 bases and J lost 0, with 18 bases in between. CDR3 length: 17 residues. In germline, CDR1 is KGHSH, CDR2 LQKENI.

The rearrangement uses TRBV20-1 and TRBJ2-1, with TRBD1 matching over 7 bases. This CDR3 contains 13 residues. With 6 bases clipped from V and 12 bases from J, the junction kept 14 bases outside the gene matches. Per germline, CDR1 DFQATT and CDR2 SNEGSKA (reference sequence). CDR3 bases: TGCAGTGCGCTCCGGGACAGCGGTACAGGGCAGTTCTTC. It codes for CSALRDSGTGQFF.